These T cell receptor beta chains were read from a single sample in a study of OX40 agonist ivuxolimab in advanced cancers. The method was immunoSEQ multiplex PCR; TCRdb's version includes in-frame clones alone and lacks a portion of them. Of roughly 70,000 clones listed, about 86% are singletons. This specimen was CD4+ or CD8+ T cells sorted from blood, taken in a trial of the OX40 agonist ivuxolimab. Receptors originate from an adult with an advanced solid tumor such as melanoma, head and neck, liver or kidney cancer. Both conserved end residues are part of each CDR3. Each record gives: J gene, D gene, V gene, clone size, CDR3 DNA, CDR3 protein. The D gene is left open where the match is weak. Clone size is not always given. Where it is, it says once, few, many or a class for expanded clones.

TRBJ1-1,TRBD1,TRBV30,NA,TGTGCCGAGGGACAGTCTAACACTGAAGCTTTCTTT,CAEGQSNTEAFF
TRBJ2-7,NA,TRBV27,NA,TGTGCCAGCAGTTTCGACAAGGGCCCCTACGAGCAGTACTTC,CASSFDKGPYEQYF
TRBJ2-7,NA,TRBV5-1,NA,TGCGCCAGCAGCTTGGCACAGGATCTCTACGAGCAGTACTTC,CASSLAQDLYEQYF
TRBJ1-4,NA,TRBV7-2,NA,TGTGCCAGCACTCCTAACCGGGGGCGGAATGAAAAACTGTTTTTT,CASTPNRGRNEKLFF
TRBJ2-1,TRBD2,TRBV11-2,NA,TGTGCCAGCAGCTCCGGGACTAGAGCTGTCAATGAGCAGTTCTTC,CASSSGTRAVNEQFF
TRBJ2-2,TRBD2,TRBV5-1,few,TGCGCCAGCAGCTTGGCCGGGGTAGCGGGCGCGAACACCGGGGAGCTGTTTTTT,CASSLAGVAGANTGELFF
TRBJ1-1,TRBD1,TRBV7-2,NA,TGTGCCAGCAGTTCCCGGACAGGGGGCGATCGGGGAGCTTTCTTT,CASSSRTGGDRGAFF
TRBJ2-5,TRBD2,TRBV10-3,NA,TGTGCCATCAGTGAGTCGAGGAGCGGGGAAGAGACCCAGTACTTC,CAISESRSGEETQYF
TRBJ1-4,TRBD1,TRBV29-1,few,TGCAGCGCGGGACAGGGTAATGAAAAACTGTTTTTT,CSAGQGNEKLFF
TRBJ1-5,NA,TRBV30,NA,TGTGCCTGGAGTGTGCAGGACAATCAGCCCCAGCATTTT,CAWSVQDNQPQHF
TRBJ1-2,TRBD1,TRBV19,few,TGTGCCAGTAGTGGACAGGGGGCACCGGACGGCTACACCTTC,CASSGQGAPDGYTF
TRBJ1-2,NA,TRBV18,NA,TGTGCCAGCTCACCCGCAGGGCCCCCAGGCTACACCTTC,CASSPAGPPGYTF
TRBJ2-1,NA,TRBV19,few,TGTGCCAGTAAGGTATGGCAGGGTAACGTCGATGAGCAGTTCTTC,CASKVWQGNVDEQFF
TRBJ1-4,NA,TRBV28,NA,TGTGCCAGCAGTTCAAGACAGGTCGCAGATGAAAAACTGTTTTTT,CASSSRQVADEKLFF
TRBJ2-7,TRBD1,TRBV9,NA,TGTGCCAGCAGCGCCTCCGGGACAGGCTACGAGCAGTACTTC,CASSASGTGYEQYF
TRBJ2-3,NA,TRBV10-3,NA,TGTGCCATCAGTGACTCTGTTTCGAGTGTGGCCACAGATACGCAGTATTTT,CAISDSVSSVATDTQYF
TRBJ2-7,TRBD2,TRBV27,NA,TGTGCCAGCAGTCCTCAGGGACTAGCGGGGGGGCACGAGCAGTACTTC,CASSPQGLAGGHEQYF
TRBJ1-1,NA,TRBV9,NA,TGTGCCAGCAGCCTAGCGGGCAACACTGAAGCTTTCTTT,CASSLAGNTEAFF
TRBJ2-1,TRBD2,TRBV27,NA,TGTGCCAGCAGTTTAAGTGGACTAGCGAACAATGAGCAGTTCTTC,CASSLSGLANNEQFF
TRBJ2-2,NA,TRBV19,once,TGTGCCAGTAGAAAGGCGGGACAGTACACCGGGGAGCTGTTTTTT,CASRKAGQYTGELFF
TRBJ1-3,NA,TRBV18,NA,TGTGCCAGCTCACCCTCAGGGAATACCATATATTTT,CASSPSGNTIYF
TRBJ2-2,NA,TRBV7-2,once,TGTGCCAGCAGCTTAGCGGCGATAGCCACCGGGGAGCTGTTTTTT,CASSLAAIATGELFF
TRBJ2-1,TRBD2,TRBV4-3,NA,TGCGCCAGCAGCCAAGAGGCTCTGACTAGCGGCTACAATGAGCAGTTCTTC,CASSQEALTSGYNEQFF
TRBJ2-7,TRBD2,TRBV10-3,NA,TGTGCCATCAGTGACCCGGGACTAGCGGGAGTCGGGCAGTACTTC,CAISDPGLAGVGQYF
TRBJ2-5,NA,TRBV10-2,NA,TGCGCCAGCAGTGTCCTCCAAGAGACCCAGTACTTC,CASSVLQETQYF
TRBJ2-5,NA,TRBV7-2,NA,TGTGCCAGCAGCTTATCAGTTTCCCAAGAGACCCAGTACTTC,CASSLSVSQETQYF
TRBJ1-5,NA,TRBV21-1,NA,TGTGCCAGCAGCAGCAGGGAATGCAATCAGCCCCAGCATTTT,CASSSRECNQPQHF
TRBJ1-1,NA,TRBV19,NA,TGTGCCAGTAGTATTGAAAGACGTCAAGGAGCTTTCTTT,CASSIERRQGAFF
TRBJ2-7,NA,TRBV23-1,few,TGCGCCAGCAGTCGCCAGGGGATCTCCTACGAGCAGTACTTC,CASSRQGISYEQYF
TRBJ2-3,TRBD1,TRBV19,NA,TGTGCCAGTACCTGGACAGGGGGCCCCACAGATACGCAGTATTTT,CASTWTGGPTDTQYF